These 18 T cell receptor beta chains originate from one sample sequenced in a study of tissue T cells after allogeneic stem cell transplantation. TCRdb keeps only in-frame clones here, not all; method: immunoSEQ multiplex PCR. In the table there are fewer than 30,000 clones, roughly 70% of which are singletons. The sample consisted of tissue from the ileum, taken at autopsy. These receptors were taken from an older female donor with lung cancer.

V gene TRBV14 combines with J gene TRBJ2-1; D remains unclear. Germline CDR1 SGHDN, CDR2 FVKESK. There are 14 residues in the CDR3. The germline V and J ends were trimmed by 0 bases and 7 bases, with 10 bases remaining between them. This CDR3 reads CASSQDYSYNEQFF. As DNA, the CDR3 is TGTGCCAGCAGCCAAGACTACAGTTATAATGAGCAGTTCTTC.

The rearrangement uses TRBV4-2 and TRBJ2-7; 9 positions agree with TRBD2. Germline CDR1 is LGHNA and CDR2 is YNFKEQ. The CDR3 loop spans 15 amino acids. The J segment lost 2 bases and the V segment lost 0 bases, leaving 2 bases of the junction unmatched. CDR3 bases: TGTGCCAGCAGCCAAGATTCTAGCGGGACCTACGAGCAGTACTTC. This sequence encodes CASSQDSSGTYEQYF.

This sequence joins TRBV12-5 and TRBJ1-6; tentatively, D is TRBD1 (5 bases). The V end was cut by 1 base, the J end by 8 bases, with 15 bases between. This CDR3 has 16 amino acids. In germline, CDR1 is LGHNT, CDR2 FRNRAP. The CDR3 bases are TGTGCTAGTGGTTTGGCTACCGGGACCATGGATTCACCCCTCCACTTT. As protein: CASGLATGTMDSPLHF.

This rearrangement joins TRBV6-5 to TRBJ1-2, with D hard to call. CDR3 length: 15 amino acids. The germline V gene has CDR1 MNHEY and CDR2 SVGAGI. The ends were cut back, 2 bases at V and 4 bases at J, with 14 bases in the middle. CDR3 residues: CASSYAPGSVYGYTF. DNA of the CDR3: TGTGCCAGCAGTTACGCTCCAGGTTCGGTCTATGGCTACACCTTC.

The rearrangement joins TRBV7-9 to TRBJ2-3, with a tentative D call TRBD1 (5 bases). With 4 bases removed from V and 0 bases from J, the gap between germline ends came to 20 bases. Per the germline V gene, CDR1 is SEHNR and CDR2 is FQNEAQ (reference sequence). The CDR3 consists of 18 residues. The CDR3 protein is CASSSYRFAPPSTDTQYF. CDR3 DNA: TGTGCCAGCAGCTCCTACAGGTTCGCACCGCCTAGCACAGATACGCAGTATTTT.

This sequence joins TRBV6-4 and TRBJ1-2, with a weak D call TRBD1 (5 bases). Trimming pared 6 bases from V and 2 bases from J, leaving 13 bases between. The CDR3 consists of 14 residues. Germline V gene data show CDR1 as MRHNA and CDR2 as SNTAGT. This CDR3 is CASSPVGGNYGYTF. CDR3 sequence (DNA): TGTGCCAGCAGCCCCGTCGGGGGGAACTATGGCTACACCTTC.

This clone was observed once. The chain uses TRBV18 and TRBJ1-1, with 9 bases aligning to TRBD1. Germline CDR1 KGHSH, CDR2 LQKENI. This CDR3 is 16 amino acids long. The V and J ends lost 0 bases and 1 base, in that order; junction bases with no gene match: 3. The CDR3 nucleotides read TGTGCCAGCTCACCACCACAGGGGGCGAGGAACACTGAAGCTTTCTTT. Amino acids: CASSPPQGARNTEAFF.

The chain joins TRBV6-5 to TRBJ1-1, with TRBD1 as a possible D gene (5 bases). V was trimmed by 0 bases and J by 4 bases, leaving 6 bases between them. From germline, CDR1 is MNHEY and CDR2 SVGAGI. CDR3 size: 13 residues. The CDR3 spells CASSYSQGTEAFF. The CDR3 DNA reads TGTGCCAGCAGTTACTCCCAGGGCACTGAAGCTTTCTTT.

The rearrangement joins TRBV15 to TRBJ2-6; perhaps TRBD2 as D (5 bases). CDR1 and CDR2 (germline): LNHNV, YYDKDF (reference sequence). The CDR3 length is 16 residues. V lost 0 bases and J lost 0, with 6 bases in between. The CDR3 nucleotides read TGTGCCACCAGCAGAGATCTAGCCTCTGGGGCCAACGTCCTGACTTTC. Amino acids: CATSRDLASGANVLTF.

In its sample, this clone was seen once. The chain has TRBV7-2 and TRBJ1-6; no clear D. The CDR3 totals 14 residues. V dropped 5 bases and J dropped 7 bases, with 12 bases sitting between them. Germline values: CDR1 SGHTA, CDR2 FQGNSA. The CDR3 DNA follows: TGTGCCAGCAGCAAGAATACCAGGAATTCACCCCTCCACTTT. This gives the protein CASSKNTRNSPLHF.

The rearrangement joins TRBV15 to TRBJ1-1; 11 bases agree with TRBD1. CDR3 size: 14 residues. Trimming removed 4 bases from V and 11 bases from J; junction bases left unmatched: 9. Germline CDR1 and CDR2: LNHNV and YYDKDF (reference sequence). The chain's CDR3 is CATSTGQGAVGAFF. As DNA, the CDR3 is TGTGCCACCAGCACCGGACAGGGGGCGGTTGGGGCTTTCTTT.

The gene calls are TRBV7-2 and TRBJ2-5; D ambiguous. CDR3 length: 13 amino acids. The V and J ends lost 6 bases and 5 bases respectively, with 13 bases between them. Germline V gene lookup returns CDR1 SGHTA and CDR2 FQGNSA. The CDR3 region is CASSSMSVETQYF. The CDR3 bases are TGTGCCAGCAGTTCTATGTCGGTGGAGACCCAGTACTTC.

The chain links TRBV12-5 to TRBJ2-2; 10 nucleotides match TRBD2. J gave up 5 bases and V 9 bases, and 9 bases lay outside the gene matches. This CDR3 is 15 amino acids long. Germline V gene sequence: CDR1 LGHNT, CDR2 FRNRAP. Here the CDR3 DNA reads TGTGCTAGCAAGAAAGGGACTAGCGAAACCGGGGAGCTGTTTTTT. Encoded protein: CASKKGTSETGELFF.

This clone was seen once. The chain combines TRBV7-8 with TRBJ2-7; 13 bases are a match to TRBD2. The CDR3 has 16 residues. V shed 3 bases and J 6 bases; nucleotides not matched to a gene: 8. Per germline, CDR1 SGHVS and CDR2 FQNEAQ. In DNA form, the CDR3 reads TGTGCCAGCAGCTTGCCAACTAGCGGGAGGGCCCTCGAGCAGTACTTC. Protein product: CASSLPTSGRALEQYF.

The V gene is TRBV5-1, the J gene TRBJ2-1; 7 nucleotides line up with TRBD2. The CDR3 is 15 amino acids. V dropped 5 bases and J dropped 6; count of bases not matched to a gene: 11. CDR1 is SGHRS, CDR2 YFSETQ, per germline. This CDR3 reads CASRVKAGFSNEQFF. The CDR3 nucleotides read TGCGCCAGCAGGGTAAAAGCGGGATTTTCCAATGAGCAGTTCTTC. Full variable domain (outside the CDR3, taken from reference TRBV5-1 and TRBJ2-1): KAGVTQTPRYLIKTRGQQVTLSCSPISGHRSVSWYQQTPGQGLQFLFEYFSETQRNKGNFPGRFSGRQFSNSRSEMNVSTLELGDSALYLCASRVKAGFSNEQFFGPGTRLTVL.

The V and J genes are TRBV30 and TRBJ2-3; no firm D call. The CDR3 loop spans 14 amino acids. V gave up 0 bases and J gave up 3 bases, with 10 bases separating them. Per germline, CDR1 GTSNPN and CDR2 SVGIG (reference sequence). The CDR3 DNA sequence: TGTGCCTGGAGTGTATGGGCTACAACAGATACGCAGTATTTT. Protein: CAWSVWATTDTQYF.

J is TRBJ2-7 and V is TRBV18, with D tentatively TRBD1 (6 bases). Trimming took 2 bases from V and 2 from J, leaving 13 bases between them. The CDR3 sequence is 15 residues long. Per germline, CDR1 KGHSH and CDR2 LQKENI. The CDR3 protein is CASSPIAQGPYEQYF. The CDR3, as DNA: TGTGCCAGCTCACCAATTGCCCAGGGGCCCTACGAGCAGTACTTC.

V and J are TRBV7-2 and TRBJ2-7; D remains ambiguous. Trimming removed 1 base at V and 7 bases at J, with 11 bases between. In germline, CDR1 is SGHTA, CDR2 FQGNSA. The CDR3 loop spans 13 amino acids. CDR3 loop: CASSLEATREQYF. DNA of the CDR3: TGTGCCAGCAGCTTAGAGGCTACGAGGGAGCAGTACTTC.